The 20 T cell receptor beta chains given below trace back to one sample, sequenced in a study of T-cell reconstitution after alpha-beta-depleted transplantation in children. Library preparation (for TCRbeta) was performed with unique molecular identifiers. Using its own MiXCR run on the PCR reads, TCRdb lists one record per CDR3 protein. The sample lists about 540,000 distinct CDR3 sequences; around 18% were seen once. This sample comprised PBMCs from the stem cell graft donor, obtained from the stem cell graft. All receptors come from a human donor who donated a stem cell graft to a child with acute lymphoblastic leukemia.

CDR3 in DNA: TGCAGTGCTAGAGATAATTGGCACACCATATATTTT. Translated, it gives CSARDNWHTIYF. This chain connects TRBV20-1 to TRBJ1-3; no definite D call. Trimming took off 0 bases at V and 8 bases at J, with 8 bases between the two ends. The CDR3 sequence is 12 residues long. CDR1 and CDR2 (germline): DFQATT, SNEGSKA (reference sequence).

CDR3 residues: CASARGESYEQYF. DNA for the CDR3: TGTGCCAGCGCCCGGGGGGAGTCCTACGAGCAGTACTTC. The V and J genes are TRBV27 and TRBJ2-7; 7 bases match TRBD2. This CDR3 spans 13 amino acids. Germline CDR1 MNHEY, CDR2 SMNVEV (reference sequence). The ends lost 8 bases at V and 1 base at J; junction bases unmatched: 5.

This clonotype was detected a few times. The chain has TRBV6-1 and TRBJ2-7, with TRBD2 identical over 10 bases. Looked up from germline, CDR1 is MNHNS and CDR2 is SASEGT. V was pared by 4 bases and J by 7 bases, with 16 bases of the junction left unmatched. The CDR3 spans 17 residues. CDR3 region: CASSGPLAGVPIREQYF. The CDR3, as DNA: TGTGCCAGCAGTGGGCCTCTAGCGGGAGTTCCCATTAGGGAGCAGTACTTC.

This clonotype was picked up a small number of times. The CDR3 nucleotides read TGTGCCAGCAGTGTTCTGGGAAATGAGCAGTTCTTC. The encoded protein is CASSVLGNEQFF. The chain links TRBV2 to TRBJ2-1; D gene ambiguous. Germline CDR1 SNHLY, CDR2 FYNNEI. Trimming shortened V by 4 bases and J by 7 bases, and 8 bases separated the two germline ends. The CDR3 is 12 residues long.

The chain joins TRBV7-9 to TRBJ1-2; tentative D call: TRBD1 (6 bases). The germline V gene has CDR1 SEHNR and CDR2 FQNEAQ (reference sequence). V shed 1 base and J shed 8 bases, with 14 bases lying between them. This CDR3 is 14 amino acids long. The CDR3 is CASSLVLRGQGYTF. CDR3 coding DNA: TGTGCCAGCAGCTTAGTGTTGCGGGGGCAAGGCTACACCTTC.

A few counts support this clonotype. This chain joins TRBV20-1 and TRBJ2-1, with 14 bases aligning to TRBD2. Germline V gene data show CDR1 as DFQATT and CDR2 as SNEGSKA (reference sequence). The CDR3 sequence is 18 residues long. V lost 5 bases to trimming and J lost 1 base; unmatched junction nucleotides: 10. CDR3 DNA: TGCAGTGCTCCAGCCGGGACTAGCGGGAGAAGATCCTACAATGAGCAGTTCTTC. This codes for CSAPAGTSGRRSYNEQFF.

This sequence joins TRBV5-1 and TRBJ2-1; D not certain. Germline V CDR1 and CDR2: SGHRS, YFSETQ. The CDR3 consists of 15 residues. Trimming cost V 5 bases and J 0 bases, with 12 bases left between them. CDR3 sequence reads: CASSFAGVSYNEQFF. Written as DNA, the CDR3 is TGCGCCAGCAGTTTTGCTGGGGTCTCCTACAATGAGCAGTTCTTC.

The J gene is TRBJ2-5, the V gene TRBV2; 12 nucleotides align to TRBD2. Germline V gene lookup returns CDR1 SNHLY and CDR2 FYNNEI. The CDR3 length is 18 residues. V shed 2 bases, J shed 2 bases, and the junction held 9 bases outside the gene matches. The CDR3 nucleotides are TGTGCCAGCAGTGAACGACTAGCGGGAGCTCTATTACAAGAGACCCAGTACTTC. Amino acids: CASSERLAGALLQETQYF.

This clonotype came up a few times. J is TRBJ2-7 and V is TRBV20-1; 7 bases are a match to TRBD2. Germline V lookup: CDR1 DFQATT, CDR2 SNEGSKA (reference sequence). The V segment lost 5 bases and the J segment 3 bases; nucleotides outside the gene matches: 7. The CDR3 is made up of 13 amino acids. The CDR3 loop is CSAEPRGDYEQYF. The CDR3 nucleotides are TGCAGTGCTGAGCCCCGGGGGGACTACGAGCAGTACTTC.

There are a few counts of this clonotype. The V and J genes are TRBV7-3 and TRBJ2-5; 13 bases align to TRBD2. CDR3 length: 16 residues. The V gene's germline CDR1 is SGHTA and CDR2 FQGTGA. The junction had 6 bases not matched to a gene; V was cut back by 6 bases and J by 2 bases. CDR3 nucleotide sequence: TGTGCCAGCAGTACCTGGACTAGCGGGGGACAAGAGACCCAGTACTTC. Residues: CASSTWTSGGQETQYF.

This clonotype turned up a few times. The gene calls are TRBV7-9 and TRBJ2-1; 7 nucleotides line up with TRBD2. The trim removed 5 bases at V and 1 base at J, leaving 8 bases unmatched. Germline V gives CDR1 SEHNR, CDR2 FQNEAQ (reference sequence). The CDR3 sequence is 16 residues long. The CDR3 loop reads CASSTPAGPSYNEQFF. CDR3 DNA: TGTGCCAGCAGCACTCCAGCGGGGCCTTCCTACAATGAGCAGTTCTTC.

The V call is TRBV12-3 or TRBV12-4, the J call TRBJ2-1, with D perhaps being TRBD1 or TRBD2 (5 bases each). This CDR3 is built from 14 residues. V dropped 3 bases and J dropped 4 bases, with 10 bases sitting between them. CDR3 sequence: CASSFKGPYNEQFF. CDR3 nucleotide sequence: TGTGCCAGCAGTTTCAAGGGACCTTACAATGAGCAGTTCTTC.

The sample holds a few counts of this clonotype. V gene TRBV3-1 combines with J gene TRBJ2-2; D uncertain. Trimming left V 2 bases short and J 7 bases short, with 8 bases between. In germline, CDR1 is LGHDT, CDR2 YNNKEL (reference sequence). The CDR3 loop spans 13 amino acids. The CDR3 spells CASSQRAIGELFF. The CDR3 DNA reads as TGTGCCAGCAGCCAAAGAGCAATCGGGGAGCTGTTTTTT.

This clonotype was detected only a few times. This CDR3 is CASSLRAEDTQYF. In DNA form, the CDR3 reads TGTGCCAGCAGCCTCCGGGCAGAAGATACGCAGTATTTT. The chain is built from TRBV12-3 or TRBV12-4 and TRBJ2-3; D is unclear. The V end lost 6 bases, the J end lost 5 bases, and 12 bases lay between the germline ends. The CDR3 length is 13 residues.

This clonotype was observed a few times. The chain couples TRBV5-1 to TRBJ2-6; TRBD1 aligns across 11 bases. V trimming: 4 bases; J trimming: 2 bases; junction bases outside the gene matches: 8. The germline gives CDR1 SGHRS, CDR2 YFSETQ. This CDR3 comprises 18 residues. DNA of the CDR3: TGCGCCAGCAGCCCCCGGACAGGGGGCATAGCTGGGGCCAACGTCCTGACTTTC. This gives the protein CASSPRTGGIAGANVLTF.

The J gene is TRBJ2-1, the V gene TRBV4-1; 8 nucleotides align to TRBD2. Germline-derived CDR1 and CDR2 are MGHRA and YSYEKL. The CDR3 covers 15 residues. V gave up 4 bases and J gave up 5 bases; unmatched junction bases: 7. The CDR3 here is CASSLIAGLNNEQFF. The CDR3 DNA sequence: TGCGCCAGCAGCCTAATAGCGGGGCTGAACAATGAGCAGTTCTTC.

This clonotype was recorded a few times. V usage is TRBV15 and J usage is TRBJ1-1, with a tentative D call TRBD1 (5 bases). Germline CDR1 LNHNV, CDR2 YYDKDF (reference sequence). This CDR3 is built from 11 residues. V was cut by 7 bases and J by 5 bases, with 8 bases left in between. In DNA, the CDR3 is TGTGCCACCATTGCAGGGACTGAAGCTTTCTTT. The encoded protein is CATIAGTEAFF.

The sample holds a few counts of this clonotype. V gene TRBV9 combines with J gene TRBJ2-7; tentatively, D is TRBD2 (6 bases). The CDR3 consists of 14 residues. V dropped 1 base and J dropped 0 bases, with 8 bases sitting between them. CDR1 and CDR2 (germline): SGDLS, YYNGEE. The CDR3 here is CASSVNGGSYEQYF. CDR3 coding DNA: TGTGCCAGCAGCGTAAACGGGGGCTCCTACGAGCAGTACTTC.

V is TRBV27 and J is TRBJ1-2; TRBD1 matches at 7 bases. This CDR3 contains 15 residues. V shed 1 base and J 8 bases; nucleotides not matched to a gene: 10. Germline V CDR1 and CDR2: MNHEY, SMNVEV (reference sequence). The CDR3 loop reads CASSLWAGGTTGYTF. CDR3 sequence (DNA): TGTGCCAGCAGTTTATGGGCAGGGGGTACTACCGGCTACACCTTC.

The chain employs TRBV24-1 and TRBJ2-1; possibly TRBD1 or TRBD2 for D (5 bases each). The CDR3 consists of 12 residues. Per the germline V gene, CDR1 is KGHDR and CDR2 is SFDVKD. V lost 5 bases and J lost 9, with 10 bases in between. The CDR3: CATSGGGVEQFF. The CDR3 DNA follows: TGTGCCACCAGTGGTGGGGGAGTTGAGCAGTTCTTC.